Below, one T cell receptor (beta chain) is given with its context. Libraries were prepared by immunoSEQ multiplex PCR; TCRdb keeps only in-frame clonotypes and omits some of them. Among a few hundred thousand clones listed, around nine tenths were seen once. All recovered Cohort 3 donors got two negative PCRs, got clearance, or saw symptom resolution. The data were taken from a study of blood T cell repertoires in COVID-19. The CDR3 covers 13 residues. V was pared by 3 bases and J by 1 base, with 7 bases between. Germline assignment: CDR1 SEHNR and CDR2 FQNEAQ (reference sequence). This clonotype was sampled from a woman in her forties or fifties who had recovered from COVID-19. Sequenced material: PBMCs or T cells enriched from blood (not recorded which). This sequence joins TRBV7-9 and TRBJ2-7; D gene ambiguous. DNA of the CDR3: TGTGCCAGCAGCTTCTCCAGATCCTACGAGCAGTACTTC. Residues: CASSFSRSYEQYF.